Sequencing of this TCR beta chain was carried out in a study of blood T cell repertoires in COVID-19. Germline loops: CDR1 MNHEY, CDR2 SMNVEV (reference sequence). V lost 3 bases, J lost 5 bases, and 16 bases lay in between. The CDR3 length is 15 residues. Libraries were prepared by immunoSEQ multiplex PCR; TCRdb keeps only in-frame clonotypes and omits some of them. The data hold 150,000 to 200,000 clones, with approximately 80% observed a single time. Ages ranged from about 18 to 89 years, with residence in 24 US areas. The rearrangement uses TRBV27 and TRBJ1-2; D possibly corresponds to TRBD1 (6 bases). This clonotype was obtained from a man aged 45-65 years who had recovered from COVID-19. The sequenced sample consisted of PBMCs or T cells enriched from blood (not recorded which). The CDR3 nucleotides are TGTGCCAGCAGTTTCTCCGGGGGGCTGCTGTATGGCTACACCTTC. Its translation is CASSFSGGLLYGYTF.